These 11 T cell receptor beta chains came from one sample sequenced in a study of early T cells in non-severe SARS-CoV-2 infection. MiXCR, run by TCRdb on the 5' RACE reads, gives a single entry per CDR3 protein. Of under 90,000 distinct CDR3 sequences in the sample, 13% were seen once. Specimen: whole blood. These receptors were taken from an adult who was a healthcare worker with PCR-confirmed SARS-CoV-2 infection or an uninfected control (not recorded which).

The V and J genes are TRBV28 and TRBJ1-5, with D hard to call. The CDR3 is 12 residues long. Deletions cut 3 bases from V and 2 bases from J, with 2 bases between. CDR1 MDHEN and CDR2 SYDVKM come from the germline V gene. The CDR3 loop reads CASSFRNQPQHF. DNA of the CDR3: TGTGCCAGCAGTTTTCGCAATCAGCCCCAGCATTTT. Together with reference TRBV28 and TRBJ1-5, the CDR3 gives the full variable domain: DVKVTQSSRYLVKRTGEKVFLECVQDMDHENMFWYRQDPGLGLRLIYFSYDVKMKEKGDIPEGYSVSREKKERFSLILESASTNQTSMYLCASSFRNQPQHFGDGTRLSIL.

This rearrangement joins TRBV6-1 to TRBJ2-1; D might be TRBD1 or TRBD2, each matching 5 bases. V was clipped by 4 bases and J by 8 bases, with 12 bases between them. The CDR3 consists of 13 residues. Per the germline V gene, CDR1 is MNHNS and CDR2 is SASEGT. The CDR3, as DNA: TGTGCCAGCAGTGCCGGGACGAAGCATGAGCAGTTCTTC. Translating gives CASSAGTKHEQFF.

This chain connects TRBV7-3 to TRBJ2-2, with 7 bases matching TRBD2. Per germline, CDR1 SGHTA and CDR2 FQGTGA. With V trimmed by 5 bases and J by 6 bases, 18 bases remained unmatched. This CDR3 spans 18 amino acids. Here the CDR3 DNA reads TGTGCCAGCAGCCCTAGGCGGCTAGCGGAAACCTCACCCGGGGAGCTGTTTTTT. Its translation is CASSPRRLAETSPGELFF. The variable domain in full, completed from reference TRBV7-3 and TRBJ2-2, reads GAGVSQTPSNKVTEKGKYVELRCDPISGHTALYWYRQSLGQGPEFLIYFQGTGAADDSGLPNDRFFAVRPEGSVSTLKIQRTERGDSAVYLCASSPRRLAETSPGELFFGEGSRLTVL.

For the CDR3, the DNA is TGTGCCAGCAGTGGAGGGAACACAGATACGCAGTATTTT. Encoded protein: CASSGGNTDTQYF. V usage is TRBV6-4 and J usage is TRBJ2-3, with D perhaps TRBD2 (5 bases). V lost 4 bases and J lost 2, with 7 bases in between. CDR1 is MRHNA and CDR2 is SNTAGT in the germline V gene. This CDR3 has 13 residues.

The genes are TRBV7-6 and TRBJ2-2, with D possibly being TRBD1 (6 bases). Germline CDR1 is SGHVS and CDR2 is FNYEAQ. The CDR3 loop spans 16 amino acids. The ends were cut back, 1 base at V and 1 base at J, with 10 bases in the middle. CDR3 sequence reads: CASSLEGHRNTGELFF. CDR3 coding DNA: TGTGCCAGCAGCTTAGAGGGACATCGGAACACCGGGGAGCTGTTTTTT.

A remark on this clonotype: One end of the junction varies from germline; a read error may be responsible. This chain uses TRBV30 with TRBJ2-7, with a tentative D call TRBD1 (6 bases). The CDR3 spans 13 residues. From germline, CDR1 is GTSNPN and CDR2 SVGIG (reference sequence). The CDR3 loop is CAWSGQVSYERYF. In DNA form, the CDR3 reads TGTGCCTGGAGTGGACAGGTTTCCTACGAGCGGTACTTC.

The rearrangement links TRBV9 to TRBJ1-6; tentative D call: TRBD1 (6 bases). V was pared by 0 bases and J by 7 bases, with 11 bases between. Germline V gene lookup returns CDR1 SGDLS and CDR2 YYNGEE. This CDR3 comprises 15 residues. The CDR3 is CASSVEAGANSPLHF. Written as DNA, the CDR3 is TGTGCCAGCAGCGTAGAGGCAGGGGCCAATTCACCCCTCCACTTT.

The sample holds a few counts of this clonotype. V is TRBV30 and J is TRBJ1-2; no definite D call. CDR1 is GTSNPN, CDR2 SVGIG, per germline (reference sequence). Trimming cost V 0 bases and J 2 bases, with 7 bases left between them. This CDR3 comprises 13 residues. The CDR3 DNA reads as TGTGCCTGGAGTGTACTCCCAAACTATGGCTACACCTTC. As protein: CAWSVLPNYGYTF. The full variable domain, its missing parts supplied by reference TRBV30 and TRBJ1-2, is SQTIHQWPATLVQPVGSPLSLECTVEGTSNPNLYWYRQAAGRGLQLLFYSVGIGQISSEVPQNLSASRPQDRQFILSSKKLLLSDSGFYLCAWSVLPNYGYTFGSGTRLTVV.

This clonotype was counted between two and nine times. This chain connects TRBV6-4 to TRBJ2-1; D may correspond to TRBD1 or TRBD2 (5 bases each). This CDR3 is 17 amino acids long. Germline CDR1 is MRHNA and CDR2 is SNTAGT. V lost 2 bases, J lost 6 bases, and 20 bases lay in between. For the CDR3, the DNA is TGTGCCAGCAGTGACCTCCCGATTCCGGGACCGCTCAATGAGCAGTTCTTC. Encoded protein: CASSDLPIPGPLNEQFF.

The rearrangement uses TRBV12-3 or TRBV12-4 and TRBJ1-4; maybe TRBD1 (6 bases). Trimming left V 8 bases short and J 0 bases short, with 13 bases between. This CDR3 region has 15 residues. CDR3 sequence: CASGRGSATNEKLFF. In nucleotides, the CDR3 is TGTGCCAGCGGAAGGGGGTCGGCAACTAATGAAAAACTGTTTTTT.

This chain uses TRBV20-1 with TRBJ1-6; D not certain. V lost 3 bases to trimming and J lost 8 bases, with 8 bases between them. Germline CDR1 and CDR2: DFQATT and SNEGSKA (reference sequence). The CDR3 runs 12 residues. The CDR3 loop is CSASDGDSPLHF. CDR3 DNA: TGCAGTGCTAGTGACGGTGATTCACCCCTCCACTTT.